This passage covers 5 T cell receptor beta chains from one sample sequenced in a study of control samples from healthy donors and cancer patients. The protocol was immunoSEQ multiplex PCR, while the TCRdb copy is restricted to in-frame clones and leaves out a portion. The sample gives about 120,000 clones, around 90% of which show up once; approximately 39% is in the top ten. The sample taken for sequencing was blood. Every receptor here comes from a man in his fifties or sixties in good health.

The genes are TRBV30 and TRBJ1-1, with no clear D. CDR1 and CDR2 (germline): GTSNPN, SVGIG (reference sequence). Trimming took off 0 bases at V and 5 bases at J, with 7 bases between the two ends. The CDR3 loop spans 12 amino acids. The DNA for the CDR3 is TGTGCCTGGAGTGTATTTGGGACTGAAGCTTTCTTT. Translated, it gives CAWSVFGTEAFF.

The chain couples TRBV10-3 to TRBJ1-2, with D possibly matching TRBD1 (5 bases). V was trimmed by 2 bases and J by 6 bases, leaving 19 bases between them. Germline CDR1 and CDR2: ENHRY and SYGVKD. The CDR3 extends over 16 amino acids. CDR3 DNA: TGTGCCATCAGTGAGCCGCCCGACCGATTGGGGCATGGCTACACCTTC. As protein: CAISEPPDRLGHGYTF.

The chain links TRBV7-8 to TRBJ2-3; 7 bases align to TRBD2. This CDR3 is built from 17 residues. V trimming: 6 bases; J trimming: 0 bases; junction bases outside the gene matches: 12. Germline V gene data show CDR1 as SGHVS and CDR2 as FQNEAQ. The CDR3 reads CASSVFRGDASTDTQYF. As DNA, the CDR3 is TGTGCCAGCAGTGTATTTCGGGGGGACGCTAGCACAGATACGCAGTATTTT. The full variable domain, in which reference TRBV7-8 and TRBJ2-3 provide the parts outside the CDR3, is GAGVSQSPRYKVAKRGQDVALRCDPISGHVSLFWYQQALGQGPEFLTYFQNEAQLDKSGLPSDRFFAERPEGSVSTLKIQRTQQEDSAVYLCASSVFRGDASTDTQYFGPGTRLTVL.

This chain connects TRBV6-5 to TRBJ1-1; D is undetermined. Germline V gene lookup returns CDR1 MNHEY and CDR2 SVGAGI. The V and J ends lost 0 bases and 9 bases respectively, with 8 bases between them. The CDR3 has 12 amino acids. The CDR3 nucleotides are TGTGCCAGCAGTTACTCAGGTCAGAAAGCTTTCTTT. Translated: CASSYSGQKAFF.

The V gene is TRBV2, the J gene TRBJ1-1; perhaps TRBD1 as D (6 bases). The CDR3 is 16 amino acids. The V gene's germline CDR1 is SNHLY and CDR2 FYNNEI. V lost 7 bases to trimming and J lost 0 bases, with 18 bases between them. Here the CDR3 reads CASKNGGGGMNTEAFF. DNA of the CDR3: TGTGCCAGCAAAAACGGAGGGGGGGGTATGAACACTGAAGCTTTCTTT.